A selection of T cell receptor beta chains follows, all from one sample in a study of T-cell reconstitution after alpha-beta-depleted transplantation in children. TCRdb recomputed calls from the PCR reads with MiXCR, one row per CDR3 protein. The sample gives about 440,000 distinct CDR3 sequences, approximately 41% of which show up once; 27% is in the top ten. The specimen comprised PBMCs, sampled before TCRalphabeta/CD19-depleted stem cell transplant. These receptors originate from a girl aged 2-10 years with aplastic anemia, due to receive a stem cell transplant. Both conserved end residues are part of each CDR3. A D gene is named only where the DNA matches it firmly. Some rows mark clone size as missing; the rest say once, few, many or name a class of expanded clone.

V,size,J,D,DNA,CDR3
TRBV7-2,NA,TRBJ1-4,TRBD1,TGTGCCAGCAGCGGGCAACAGGGGACTAATGAAAAACTGTTTTTT,CASSGQQGTNEKLFF
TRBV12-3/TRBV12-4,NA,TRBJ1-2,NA,TGTGCCAGCGCGGGGGTACGGAATGGCTACACCTTC,CASAGVRNGYTF
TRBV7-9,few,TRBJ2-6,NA,TGTGCCAGCAGCTTTAAGGTCAGGGTGGCCAACGTCCTGACTTTC,CASSFKVRVANVLTF
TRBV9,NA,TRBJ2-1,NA,TGTGCCAGCAGCGGGGAGAACAATGAGCAGTTCTTC,CASSGENNEQFF
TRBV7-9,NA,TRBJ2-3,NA,TGTGCCAGCAGCTTTCAGGAGTACGACACAGATACGCAGTATTTT,CASSFQEYDTDTQYF
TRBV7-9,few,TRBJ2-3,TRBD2,TGTGCCGGCCAGCTTGCTAGCGGGAGCACATCCACAGATACGCAGTATTTT,CAGQLASGSTSTDTQYF
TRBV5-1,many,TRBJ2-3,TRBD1,TGCGCCAGCAGCTGGGGACAGGGGGCAGATACGCAGTATTTT,CASSWGQGADTQYF
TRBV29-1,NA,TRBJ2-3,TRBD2,TGCAGCGTTACGACTAGCGGGCCAATGCCAGATACGCAGTATTTT,CSVTTSGPMPDTQYF
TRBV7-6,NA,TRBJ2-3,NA,TGTGCCACCGCCGGGGGGCCGGCAGATACGCAGTATTTT,CATAGGPADTQYF
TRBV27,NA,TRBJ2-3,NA,TGTGCCAGCAGTCCAACCGGGACAATCACAGATACGCAGTATTTT,CASSPTGTITDTQYF
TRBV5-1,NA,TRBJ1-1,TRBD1,TGCGCCAGCAGCTTGACAGGGGCGGACACTGAAGCTCTCTTT,CASSLTGADTEALF
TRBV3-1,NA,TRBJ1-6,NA,TGTGCCAGCAGCCCAAGGCCCGGGAGTTCACCCCTCCACTTT,CASSPRPGSSPLHF
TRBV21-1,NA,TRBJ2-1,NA,TGTGCCAGCGGCCCGGGGCTAGCCTCTAATGAGCAGTTCTTC,CASGPGLASNEQFF
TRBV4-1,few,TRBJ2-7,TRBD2,TGCGCCAGCAGCCAAGAGGCTAGCGGGGGAGCCTACGAGCAGTACTTC,CASSQEASGGAYEQYF
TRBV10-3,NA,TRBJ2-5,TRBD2,TGTGCCATCAGTGAGTCCCCCATAGGCCTAGCGGGAGTGGAACAAGAGACCCAGTACTTC,CAISESPIGLAGVEQETQYF
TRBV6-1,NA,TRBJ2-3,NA,TGTGCCAGCAGGCCCCCCAGGGGGGGCACAGATACGCAGTATTTT,CASRPPRGGTDTQYF
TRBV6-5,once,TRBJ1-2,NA,TGTGCCAGCAGTTATCGACCCCATGGTGGCTACACCTTC,CASSYRPHGGYTF